Sequencing of this TCR beta chain was carried out in a study of blood T cells in healthy people across ages. Then a second PCR, running about 6 to 11 cycles, was carried out with a sample-barcoded 5' primer and a J-beta primer mix. Carrying 12 random nucleotides, a template-switch adaptor labeled each individual cDNA molecule. A single record per CDR3 protein comes from TCRdb applying MiXCR to the 5' RACE reads. The profile shows approximately 800,000 distinct CDR3 sequences, more than 50% of them singletons. Concerning this clonotype: Its antigen is undetermined. A much larger clonotype is one base distant, so this may be a read error.

The study, taken as a whole, reports: Investigators viewed diversity estimates from one million T cells as underestimates, the study reported.

Specimen: blood. The sequence came from a man between 35 and 55 years old in good health.

In DNA, the CDR3 is TGTGCCAGCAGCCAAGTCCGAGGACAGAGCGAGACCCAGTACTTC. Its protein product is CASSQVRGQSETQYF. The V call is TRBV4-2, the J call TRBJ2-7; D is possibly TRBD1 (6 bases). Near its end, the DNA agrees better with TRBJ2-5, so the J call may be wrong. Germline loops: CDR1 LGHNA, CDR2 YNFKEQ. The CDR3 consists of 15 residues.